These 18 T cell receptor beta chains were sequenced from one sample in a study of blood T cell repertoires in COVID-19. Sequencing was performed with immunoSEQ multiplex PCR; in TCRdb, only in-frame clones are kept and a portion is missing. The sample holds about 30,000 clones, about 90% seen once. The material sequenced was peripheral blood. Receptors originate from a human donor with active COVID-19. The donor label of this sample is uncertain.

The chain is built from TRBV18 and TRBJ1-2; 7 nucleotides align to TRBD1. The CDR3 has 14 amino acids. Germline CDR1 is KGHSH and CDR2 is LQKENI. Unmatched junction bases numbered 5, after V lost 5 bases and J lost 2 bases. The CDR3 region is CASSTGTANYGYTF. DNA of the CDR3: TGTGCCAGCTCAACTGGGACAGCCAACTATGGCTACACCTTC. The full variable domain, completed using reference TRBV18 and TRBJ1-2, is NAGVMQNPRHLVRRRGQEARLRCSPMKGHSHVYWYRQLPEEGLKFMVYLQKENIIDESGMPKERFSAEFPKEGPSILRIQQVVRGDSAAYFCASSTGTANYGYTFGSGTRLTVV.

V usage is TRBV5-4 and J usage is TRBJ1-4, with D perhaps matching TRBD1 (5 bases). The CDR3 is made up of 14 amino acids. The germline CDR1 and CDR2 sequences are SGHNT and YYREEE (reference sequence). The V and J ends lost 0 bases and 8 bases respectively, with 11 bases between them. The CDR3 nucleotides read TGTGCCAGCAGCTTGGCCAGGGAACAAGAAAAACTGTTTTTT. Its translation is CASSLAREQEKLFF.

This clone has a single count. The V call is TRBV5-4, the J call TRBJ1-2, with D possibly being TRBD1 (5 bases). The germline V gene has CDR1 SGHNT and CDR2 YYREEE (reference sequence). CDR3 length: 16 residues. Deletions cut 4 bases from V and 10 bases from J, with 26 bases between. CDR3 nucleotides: TGTGCCAGCAGCACCCCAGGGACTGCAGGATCTGATGACTACACCTTC. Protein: CASSTPGTAGSDDYTF.

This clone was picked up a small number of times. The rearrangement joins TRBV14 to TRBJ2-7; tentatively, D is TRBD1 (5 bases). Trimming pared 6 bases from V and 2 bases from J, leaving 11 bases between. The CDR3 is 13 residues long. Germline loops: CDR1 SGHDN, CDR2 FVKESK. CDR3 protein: CASSDSGPYEQYF. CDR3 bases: TGTGCCAGCAGTGACAGTGGGCCCTACGAGCAGTACTTC.

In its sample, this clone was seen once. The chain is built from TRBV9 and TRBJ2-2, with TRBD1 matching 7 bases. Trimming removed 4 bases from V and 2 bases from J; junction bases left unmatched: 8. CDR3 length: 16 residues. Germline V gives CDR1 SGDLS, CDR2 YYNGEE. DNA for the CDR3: TGTGCCAGCAGCCTCAGACAGGGAATAAACACCGGGGAGCTGTTTTTT. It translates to CASSLRQGINTGELFF.

The chain's CDR3 is CASSGQGGYEQYF. The CDR3 coding sequence is TGTGCCAGTAGTGGACAGGGGGGCTACGAGCAGTACTTC. The chain uses TRBV19 and TRBJ2-7, with 10 bases lining up with TRBD1. Germline V gives CDR1 LNHDA, CDR2 SQIVND (reference sequence). J gave up 3 bases and V 5 bases, and 1 base lay outside the gene matches. CDR3 length equals 13 residues.

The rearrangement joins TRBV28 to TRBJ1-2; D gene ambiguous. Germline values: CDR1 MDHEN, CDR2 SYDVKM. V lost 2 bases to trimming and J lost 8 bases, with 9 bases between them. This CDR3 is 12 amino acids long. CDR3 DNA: TGTGCCAGCAGTTTAAGCCGGGAGGGCTACACCTTC. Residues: CASSLSREGYTF.

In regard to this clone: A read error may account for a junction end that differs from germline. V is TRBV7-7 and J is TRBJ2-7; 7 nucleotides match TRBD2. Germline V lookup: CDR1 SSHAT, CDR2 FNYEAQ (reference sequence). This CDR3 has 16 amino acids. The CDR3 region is CASSPRTSSPVYEQYF. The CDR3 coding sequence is TGTGCTAGCAGCCCCCGGACTAGTAGCCCCGTCTACGAGCAGTACTTC.

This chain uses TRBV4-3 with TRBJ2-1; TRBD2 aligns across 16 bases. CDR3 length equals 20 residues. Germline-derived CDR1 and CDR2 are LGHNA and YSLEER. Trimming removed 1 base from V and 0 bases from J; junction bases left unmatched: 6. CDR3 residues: CASSQGAGLAGGGSYNEQFF. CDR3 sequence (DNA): TGCGCCAGCAGCCAAGGTGCGGGACTAGCGGGAGGGGGCTCCTACAATGAGCAGTTCTTC.

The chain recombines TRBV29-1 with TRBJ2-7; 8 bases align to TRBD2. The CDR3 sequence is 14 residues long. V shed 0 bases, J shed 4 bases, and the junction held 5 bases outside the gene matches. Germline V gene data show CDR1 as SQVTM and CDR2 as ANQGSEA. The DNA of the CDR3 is TGCAGCGTTGAAGAGGGACTAGAATCATACGAGCAGTACTTC. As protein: CSVEEGLESYEQYF.

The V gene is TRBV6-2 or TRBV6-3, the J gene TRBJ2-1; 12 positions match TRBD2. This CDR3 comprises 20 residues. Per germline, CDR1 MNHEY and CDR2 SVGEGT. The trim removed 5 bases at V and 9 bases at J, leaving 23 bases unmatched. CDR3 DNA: TGTGCCAGCAGTGACCCTTCCTCCGGGACTAGCGGGCGAGGGGCCTTTGAGCAGTTCTTC. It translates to CASSDPSSGTSGRGAFEQFF.

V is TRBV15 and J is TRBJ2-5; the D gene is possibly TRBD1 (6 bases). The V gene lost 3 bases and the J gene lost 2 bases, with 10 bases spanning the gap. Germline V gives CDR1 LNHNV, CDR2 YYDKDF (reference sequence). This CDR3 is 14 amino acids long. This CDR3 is CATSSLRGQETQYF. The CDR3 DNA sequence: TGTGCCACCAGCAGTCTTAGGGGGCAAGAGACCCAGTACTTC.

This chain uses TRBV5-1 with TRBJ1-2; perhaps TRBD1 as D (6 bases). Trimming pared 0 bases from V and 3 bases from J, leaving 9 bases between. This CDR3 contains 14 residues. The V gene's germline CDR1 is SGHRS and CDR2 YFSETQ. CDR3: CASSLVSGDYGYTF. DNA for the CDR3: TGCGCCAGCAGCTTGGTCTCAGGGGACTATGGCTACACCTTC.

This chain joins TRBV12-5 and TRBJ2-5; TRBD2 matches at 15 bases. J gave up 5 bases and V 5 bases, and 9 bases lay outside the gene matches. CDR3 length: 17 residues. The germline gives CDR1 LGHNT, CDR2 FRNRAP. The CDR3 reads CASGPGLAGGPIETQYF. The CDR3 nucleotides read TGTGCTAGTGGTCCGGGACTAGCGGGAGGCCCTATCGAGACCCAGTACTTC.

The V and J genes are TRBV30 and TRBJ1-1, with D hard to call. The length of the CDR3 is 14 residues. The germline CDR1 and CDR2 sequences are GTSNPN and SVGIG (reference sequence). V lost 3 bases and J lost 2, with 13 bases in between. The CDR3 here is CAWSPLTPNTEAFF. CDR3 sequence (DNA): TGTGCCTGGAGCCCCCTGACACCAAACACTGAAGCTTTCTTT.

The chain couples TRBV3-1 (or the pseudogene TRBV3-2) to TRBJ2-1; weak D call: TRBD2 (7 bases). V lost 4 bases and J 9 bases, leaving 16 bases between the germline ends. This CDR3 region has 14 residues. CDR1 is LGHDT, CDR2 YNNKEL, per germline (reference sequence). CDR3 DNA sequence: TGTGCCAGCAGCCCCGTACTGGGAGGGGGTGAGCAGTTCTTC. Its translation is CASSPVLGGGEQFF.

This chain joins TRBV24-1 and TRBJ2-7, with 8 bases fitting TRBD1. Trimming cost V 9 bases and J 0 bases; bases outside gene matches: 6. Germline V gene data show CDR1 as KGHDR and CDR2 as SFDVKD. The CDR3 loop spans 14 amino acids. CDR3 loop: CATPRGQSSYEQYF. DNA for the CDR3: TGTGCCACCCCCAGGGGGCAAAGCTCCTACGAGCAGTACTTC.

Here the CDR3 reads CASSQNRGGSYEQYF. For the CDR3, the DNA is TGCGCCAGCAGCCAGAACAGGGGAGGCTCCTACGAGCAGTACTTC. The chain has TRBV4-3 and TRBJ2-7; D is possibly TRBD1 (7 bases). Trimming took 3 bases from V and 0 from J, leaving 12 bases between them. Germline CDR1 reads LGHNA; CDR2 reads YSLEER. The CDR3 is 15 residues long.